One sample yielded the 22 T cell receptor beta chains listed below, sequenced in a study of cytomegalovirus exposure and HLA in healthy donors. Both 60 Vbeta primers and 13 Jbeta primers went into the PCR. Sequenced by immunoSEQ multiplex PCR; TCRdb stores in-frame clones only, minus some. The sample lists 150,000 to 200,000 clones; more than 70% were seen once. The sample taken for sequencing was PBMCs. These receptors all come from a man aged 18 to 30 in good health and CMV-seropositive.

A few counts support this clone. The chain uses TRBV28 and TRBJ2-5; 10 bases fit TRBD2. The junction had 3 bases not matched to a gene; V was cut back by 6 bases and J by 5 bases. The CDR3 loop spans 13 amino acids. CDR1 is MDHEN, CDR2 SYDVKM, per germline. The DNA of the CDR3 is TGTGCCAGCAGCTTGACTAGCGGGGAGACCCAGTACTTC. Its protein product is CASSLTSGETQYF.

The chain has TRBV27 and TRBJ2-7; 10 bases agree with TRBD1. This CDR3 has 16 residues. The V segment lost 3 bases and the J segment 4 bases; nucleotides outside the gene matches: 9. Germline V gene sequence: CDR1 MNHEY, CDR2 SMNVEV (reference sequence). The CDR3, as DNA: TGTGCCAGCAGTTTTCAACCGGGACAGGGGTTTTACGAGCAGTACTTC. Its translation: CASSFQPGQGFYEQYF.

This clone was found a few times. The CDR3 nucleotides read TGTGCCAGCAGCTTCCAGGGGGTAGGTACTGAAGCTTTCTTT. Translation: CASSFQGVGTEAFF. The chain employs TRBV5-5 and TRBJ1-1; 7 bases fit TRBD1. Unmatched junction bases numbered 6, after V lost 2 bases and J lost 5 bases. Per germline, CDR1 SGHKS and CDR2 YYEKEE (reference sequence). This CDR3 region has 14 residues.

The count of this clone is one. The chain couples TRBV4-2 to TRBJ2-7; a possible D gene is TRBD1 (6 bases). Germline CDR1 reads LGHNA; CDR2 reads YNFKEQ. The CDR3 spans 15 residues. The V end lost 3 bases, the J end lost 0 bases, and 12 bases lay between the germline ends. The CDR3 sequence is CASSHLQGSSYEQYF. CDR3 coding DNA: TGTGCCAGCAGCCATCTTCAGGGGAGCTCCTACGAGCAGTACTTC.

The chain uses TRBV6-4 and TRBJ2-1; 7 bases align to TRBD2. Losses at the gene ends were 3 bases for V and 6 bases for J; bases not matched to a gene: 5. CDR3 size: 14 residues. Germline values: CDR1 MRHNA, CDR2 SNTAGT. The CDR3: CASSEGGVSNEQFF. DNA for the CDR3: TGTGCCAGCAGTGAGGGAGGGGTCTCCAATGAGCAGTTCTTC.

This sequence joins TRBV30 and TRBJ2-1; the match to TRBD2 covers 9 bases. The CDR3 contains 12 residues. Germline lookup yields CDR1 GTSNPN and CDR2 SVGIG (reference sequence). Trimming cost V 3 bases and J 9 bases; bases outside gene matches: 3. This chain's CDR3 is CAWSGAGGEQFF. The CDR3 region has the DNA TGTGCCTGGAGCGGAGCGGGAGGTGAGCAGTTCTTC.

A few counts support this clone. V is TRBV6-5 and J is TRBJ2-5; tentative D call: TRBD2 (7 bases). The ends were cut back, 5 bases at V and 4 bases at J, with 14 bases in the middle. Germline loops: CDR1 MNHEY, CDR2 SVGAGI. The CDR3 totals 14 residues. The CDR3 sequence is CASSLGGGGETQYF. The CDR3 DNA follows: TGTGCCAGCAGTCTAGGGGGAGGGGGAGAGACCCAGTACTTC.

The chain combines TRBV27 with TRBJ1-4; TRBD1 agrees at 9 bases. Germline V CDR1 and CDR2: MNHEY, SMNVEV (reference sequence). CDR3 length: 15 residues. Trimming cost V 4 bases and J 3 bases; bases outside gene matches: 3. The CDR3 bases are TGTGCCAGCAGTTCGGGACAGGGTTCTAATGAAAAACTGTTTTTT. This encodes CASSSGQGSNEKLFF.

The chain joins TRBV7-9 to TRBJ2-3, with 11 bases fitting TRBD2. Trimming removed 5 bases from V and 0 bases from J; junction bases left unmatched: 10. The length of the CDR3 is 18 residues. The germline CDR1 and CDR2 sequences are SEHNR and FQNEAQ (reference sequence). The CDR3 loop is CASSPLAGGPLSTDTQYF. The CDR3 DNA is TGTGCCAGCAGCCCTCTAGCGGGAGGCCCCCTAAGCACAGATACGCAGTATTTT.

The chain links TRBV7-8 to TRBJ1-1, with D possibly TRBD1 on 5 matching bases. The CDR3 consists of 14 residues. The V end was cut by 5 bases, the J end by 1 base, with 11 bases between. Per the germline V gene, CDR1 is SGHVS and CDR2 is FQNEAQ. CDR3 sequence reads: CASSPQGENTEAFF. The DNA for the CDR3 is TGTGCCAGCAGCCCCCAGGGTGAGAACACTGAAGCTTTCTTT.

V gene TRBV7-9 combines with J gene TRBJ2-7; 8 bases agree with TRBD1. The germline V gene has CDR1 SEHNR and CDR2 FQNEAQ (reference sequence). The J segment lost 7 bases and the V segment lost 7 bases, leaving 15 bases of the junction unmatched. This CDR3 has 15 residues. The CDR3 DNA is TGTGCCAGCACCCCTGGGGACAGGACATCGGGGGAGCAGTACTTC. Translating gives CASTPGDRTSGEQYF.

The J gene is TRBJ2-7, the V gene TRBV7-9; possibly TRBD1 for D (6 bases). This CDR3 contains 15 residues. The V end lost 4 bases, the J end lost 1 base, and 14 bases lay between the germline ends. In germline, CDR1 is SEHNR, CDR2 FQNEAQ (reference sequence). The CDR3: CASSSQGFSSYEQYF. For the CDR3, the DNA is TGTGCCAGCAGCTCACAGGGTTTTTCATCCTACGAGCAGTACTTC.

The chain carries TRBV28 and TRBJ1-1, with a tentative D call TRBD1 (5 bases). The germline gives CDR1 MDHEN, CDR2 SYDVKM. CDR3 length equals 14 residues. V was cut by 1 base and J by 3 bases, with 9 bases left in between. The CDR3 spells CASSLSPGYTEAFF. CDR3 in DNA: TGTGCCAGCAGTTTATCTCCAGGGTACACTGAAGCTTTCTTT.

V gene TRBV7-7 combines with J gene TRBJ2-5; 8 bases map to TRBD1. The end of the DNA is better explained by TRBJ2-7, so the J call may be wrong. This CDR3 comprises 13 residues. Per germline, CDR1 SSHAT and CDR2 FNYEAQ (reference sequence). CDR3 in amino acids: CASSLDREHEQYF. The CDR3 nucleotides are TGTGCCAGCAGCCTGGACAGGGAACACGAGCAGTACTTC.

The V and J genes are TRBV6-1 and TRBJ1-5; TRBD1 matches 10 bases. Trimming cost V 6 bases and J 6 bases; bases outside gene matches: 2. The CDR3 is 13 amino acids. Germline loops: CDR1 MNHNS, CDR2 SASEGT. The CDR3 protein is CASRWTGGQPQHF. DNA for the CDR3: TGTGCCAGCAGATGGACAGGGGGTCAGCCCCAGCATTTT.

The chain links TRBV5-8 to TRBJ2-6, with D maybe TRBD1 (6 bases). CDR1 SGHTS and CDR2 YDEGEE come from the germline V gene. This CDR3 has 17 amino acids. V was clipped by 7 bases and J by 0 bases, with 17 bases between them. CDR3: CASGTGQLSSGANVLTF. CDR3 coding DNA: TGTGCCAGCGGAACGGGACAATTAAGCTCTGGGGCCAACGTCCTGACTTTC.

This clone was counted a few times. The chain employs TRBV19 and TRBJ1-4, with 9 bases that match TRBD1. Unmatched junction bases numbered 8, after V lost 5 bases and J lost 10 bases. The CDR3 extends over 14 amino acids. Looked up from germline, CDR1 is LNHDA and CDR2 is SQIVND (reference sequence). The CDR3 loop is CASSPGTGTLKLFF. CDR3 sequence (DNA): TGTGCCAGTAGTCCCGGGACAGGGACCCTAAAACTGTTTTTT.

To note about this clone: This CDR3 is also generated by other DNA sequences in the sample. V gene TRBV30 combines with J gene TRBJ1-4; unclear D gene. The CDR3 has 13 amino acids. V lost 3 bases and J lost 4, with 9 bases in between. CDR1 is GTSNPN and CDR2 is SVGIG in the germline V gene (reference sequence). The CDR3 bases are TGTGCCTGGAGCGACTTTCTTAATGAAAAACTGTTTTTT. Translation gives CAWSDFLNEKLFF.

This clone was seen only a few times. For the CDR3, the DNA is TGTGCCAGCAGCCCCCTGCCTAGGTATGGCTACACCTTC. Protein sequence: CASSPLPRYGYTF. The chain has TRBV7-9 and TRBJ1-2, with D unclear. CDR1 is SEHNR and CDR2 is FQNEAQ in the germline V gene (reference sequence). Trimming pared 5 bases from V and 5 bases from J, leaving 12 bases between. The CDR3 loop spans 13 amino acids.

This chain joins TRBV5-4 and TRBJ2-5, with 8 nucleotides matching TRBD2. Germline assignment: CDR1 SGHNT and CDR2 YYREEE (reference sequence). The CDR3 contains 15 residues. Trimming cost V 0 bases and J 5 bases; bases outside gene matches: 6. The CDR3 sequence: CASSLASGSTETQYF. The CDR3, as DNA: TGTGCCAGCAGCTTGGCCAGCGGGAGTACGGAGACCCAGTACTTC. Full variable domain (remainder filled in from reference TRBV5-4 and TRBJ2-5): ETGVTQSPTHLIKTRGQQVTLRCSSQSGHNTVSWYQQALGQGPQFIFQYYREEENGRGNFPPRFSGLQFPNYSSELNVNALELDDSALYLCASSLASGSTETQYFGPGTRLLVL.

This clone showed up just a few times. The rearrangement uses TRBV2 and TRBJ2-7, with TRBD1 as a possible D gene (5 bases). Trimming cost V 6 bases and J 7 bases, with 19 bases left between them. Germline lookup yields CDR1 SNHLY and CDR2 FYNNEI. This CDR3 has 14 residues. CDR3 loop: CASSQGTGLREQYF. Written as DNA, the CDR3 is TGTGCCAGCAGCCAGGGCACTGGGTTAAGGGAGCAGTACTTC.

The CDR3 sequence: CASVLGQMNTEAFF. The CDR3 DNA reads TGTGCCAGCGTATTGGGACAGATGAACACTGAAGCTTTCTTT. The rearrangement links TRBV6-1 to TRBJ1-1, with 7 bases aligning to TRBD1. CDR1 is MNHNS, CDR2 SASEGT, per germline. J lost 0 bases, V lost 8 bases, and 6 bases had no gene match. This CDR3 is 14 amino acids long.